The 3 T cell receptor beta chains reported below all come from one sample, sequenced in a study of shared clonotypes between healthy human individuals. Repertoires were generated with immunoSEQ multiplex PCR, while TCRdb's copy carries only in-frame clones and drops some. This table has around 1.9 million clones, over 85% appearing once. Naive CD8 cells comprised CD45RO-negative, CCR7-positively selected cells, excluding terminally differentiated effector memory CD45RA+ cells. The material sequenced was naive CD8+ T cells from PBMCs. These receptors were taken from a man younger than 30 in good health. Some clones in this sample may be carry-over from other donors' samples.

This chain connects TRBV5-8 to TRBJ2-3; D is ambiguous. The CDR3 is 15 residues long. The germline V gene has CDR1 SGHTS and CDR2 YDEGEE. V gave up 3 bases and J gave up 2 bases, with 13 bases separating them. In DNA form, the CDR3 reads TGTGCCAGCAGCTCGGGCATACGCACCACAGATACGCAGTATTTT. This sequence encodes CASSSGIRTTDTQYF.

The rearrangement joins TRBV28 to TRBJ2-1, with D perhaps TRBD2 (5 bases). CDR1 MDHEN and CDR2 SYDVKM come from the germline V gene. V lost 5 bases to trimming and J lost 6 bases, with 26 bases between them. The CDR3 contains 18 residues. This CDR3 reads CASSPLIRRTGVSNEQFF. The CDR3 DNA follows: TGTGCCAGCAGTCCCCTTATACGCCGAACCGGGGTGAGCAATGAGCAGTTCTTC.

This chain uses TRBV6-5 with TRBJ2-1; maybe TRBD1 (6 bases). Germline V gives CDR1 MNHEY, CDR2 SVGAGI. Trimming removed 2 bases from V and 4 bases from J, with 6 bases in between. This CDR3 comprises 13 residues. In nucleotides, the CDR3 is TGTGCCAGCAGTTACGGGACATACAATGAGCAGTTCTTC. This translates into CASSYGTYNEQFF.